Shown below are 29 T cell receptor beta chains from a single sample sequenced in a study of control samples from healthy donors and cancer patients. Sequencing used immunoSEQ multiplex PCR; TCRdb keeps in-frame clones, though not all of them. This sample has more than 85,000 clones, with around 89% found just once. Source material: blood. These receptors all come from a woman aged 50 to 65 in good health.

The CDR3 DNA is TGTGCCAGCAGCGTCACAGCGGGGGGGCCCGACTCCTACGAGCAGTACTTC. Translated: CASSVTAGGPDSYEQYF. J is TRBJ2-7 and V is TRBV9, with 10 bases that match TRBD2. The CDR3 extends over 17 amino acids. The J segment lost 0 bases and the V segment lost 2 bases, leaving 8 bases of the junction unmatched. The germline V gene encodes CDR1 SGDLS and CDR2 YYNGEE.

This chain joins TRBV5-1 and TRBJ2-3, with 8 bases aligning to TRBD2. Germline values: CDR1 SGHRS, CDR2 YFSETQ. V shed 0 bases and J 5 bases; nucleotides not matched to a gene: 2. This CDR3 is built from 14 residues. The DNA of the CDR3 is TGCGCCAGCAGCTTGGTACGGGGGGGAGATACGCAGTATTTT. Protein product: CASSLVRGGDTQYF.

The chain links TRBV30 to TRBJ1-1; D unclear. This CDR3 is built from 15 residues. The V end lost 7 bases, the J end lost 1 base, and 19 bases lay between the germline ends. The germline CDR1 and CDR2 sequences are GTSNPN and SVGIG (reference sequence). The CDR3 region is CASRRMGLQNTEAFF. CDR3 coding DNA: TGTGCCTCACGACGGATGGGTCTGCAGAACACTGAAGCTTTCTTT.

This clone was observed a handful of times. The chain has TRBV7-8 and TRBJ2-7, with TRBD1 matching 8 bases. V lost 5 bases to trimming and J lost 2 bases; unmatched junction nucleotides: 8. This CDR3 is built from 15 residues. Germline lookup yields CDR1 SGHVS and CDR2 FQNEAQ. CDR3: CASSRIRGPAYEQYF. The CDR3 DNA sequence: TGTGCCAGCAGCCGCATCAGGGGGCCCGCCTACGAGCAGTACTTC.

This chain uses TRBV30 with TRBJ1-1; D uncertain. CDR3 size: 12 residues. Looked up from germline, CDR1 is GTSNPN and CDR2 is SVGIG (reference sequence). The germline V and J ends were trimmed by 4 bases and 3 bases, with 9 bases remaining between them. The CDR3 spells CAWTIGDTEAFF. The CDR3 nucleotides read TGTGCCTGGACCATTGGAGACACTGAAGCTTTCTTT. Full variable domain (outside the CDR3, taken from reference TRBV30 and TRBJ1-1): SQTIHQWPATLVQPVGSPLSLECTVEGTSNPNLYWYRQAAGRGLQLLFYSVGIGQISSEVPQNLSASRPQDRQFILSSKKLLLSDSGFYLCAWTIGDTEAFFGQGTRLTVV.

The DNA of the CDR3 is TGTGCCAGCAGCTTGGGGAGGTCCTACGAGCAGTACGTC. It yields the protein CASSLGRSYEQYV. The rearrangement links TRBV7-2 to TRBJ2-7; TRBD2 is a possible D gene (6 bases). The length of the CDR3 is 13 residues. Germline V CDR1 and CDR2: SGHTA, FQGNSA. The V end was cut by 3 bases, the J end by 1 base, with 7 bases between.

This clone has only one observation. The DNA for the CDR3 is TGTGCCTGGAGAATAGCGGGGAACACCGGGGAGCTGTTTTTT. The encoded protein is CAWRIAGNTGELFF. The chain is built from TRBV30 and TRBJ2-2; 7 bases align to TRBD2. CDR1 and CDR2 (germline): GTSNPN, SVGIG (reference sequence). The ends lost 3 bases at V and 1 base at J; junction bases unmatched: 2. The CDR3 has 14 amino acids. Full variable domain (outside the CDR3, taken from reference TRBV30 and TRBJ2-2): SQTIHQWPATLVQPVGSPLSLECTVEGTSNPNLYWYRQAAGRGLQLLFYSVGIGQISSEVPQNLSASRPQDRQFILSSKKLLLSDSGFYLCAWRIAGNTGELFFGEGSRLTVL.

The V and J genes are TRBV2 and TRBJ2-2, with TRBD1 identical over 8 bases. V shed 7 bases, J shed 0 bases, and the junction held 4 bases outside the gene matches. The CDR3 is 15 amino acids. The germline V gene encodes CDR1 SNHLY and CDR2 FYNNEI. This chain's CDR3 is CASTAQGANTGELFF. The CDR3 coding sequence is TGTGCCAGCACAGCACAGGGGGCGAACACCGGGGAGCTGTTTTTT.

The chain employs TRBV18 and TRBJ1-5; TRBD1 is a possible D gene (6 bases). This CDR3 comprises 15 residues. CDR1 is KGHSH and CDR2 is LQKENI in the germline V gene. V was cut by 3 bases and J by 4 bases, with 13 bases left in between. For the CDR3, the DNA is TGTGCCAGCTCACCTGACAGGAATCCAAATCAGCCCCAGCATTTT. This encodes CASSPDRNPNQPQHF.

The chain is built from TRBV18 and TRBJ1-5; D gene unclear. This CDR3 is 12 amino acids long. CDR1 and CDR2 from the germline V gene are KGHSH and LQKENI. With 0 bases removed from V and 9 bases from J, the gap between germline ends came to 6 bases. The CDR3: CASSPPAGPQHF. The CDR3 DNA reads as TGTGCCAGCTCACCACCGGCTGGGCCCCAGCATTTT.

In this sample, this clone turned up many times. The chain joins TRBV6-5 to TRBJ1-5, with no clear D. V dropped 3 bases and J dropped 5 bases, with 11 bases sitting between them. Germline V lookup: CDR1 MNHEY, CDR2 SVGAGI. The CDR3 covers 14 residues. In nucleotides, the CDR3 is TGTGCCAGCAGTTATAGGCAGTTGGATCAGCCCCAGCATTTT. Its translation: CASSYRQLDQPQHF.

This rearrangement joins TRBV3-1 (or the pseudogene TRBV3-2) to TRBJ2-7, with unresolved D. The ends were cut back, 4 bases at V and 4 bases at J, with 11 bases in the middle. The CDR3 has 13 amino acids. CDR1 and CDR2 from the germline V gene are LGHDT and YNNKEL (reference sequence). In DNA, the CDR3 is TGTGCCAGCAGCCCCCCCGGTGAATACGAGCAGTACTTC. Translated, it gives CASSPPGEYEQYF.

This chain joins TRBV5-6 and TRBJ2-7, with TRBD1 identical over 10 bases. V was clipped by 3 bases and J by 1 base; unmatched bases: 4. The germline V gene encodes CDR1 SGHDT and CDR2 YYEEEE. The CDR3 consists of 15 residues. The CDR3 sequence: CASSWGQGSSYEQYF. CDR3 bases: TGTGCCAGCAGCTGGGGACAGGGGAGTTCCTACGAGCAGTACTTC. Drawing the rest from reference TRBV5-6 and TRBJ2-7, the complete variable domain is DAGVTQSPTHLIKTRGQQVTLRCSPKSGHDTVSWYQQALGQGPQFIFQYYEEEERQRGNFPDRFSGHQFPNYSSELNVNALLLGDSALYLCASSWGQGSSYEQYFGPGTRLTVT.

DNA of the CDR3: TGTGCCAGCAGCCCTTTCGGGGGGGATACGCAGTATTTT. Translated: CASSPFGGDTQYF. The chain has TRBV7-3 and TRBJ2-3; 7 bases are shared with TRBD2. Per germline, CDR1 SGHTA and CDR2 FQGTGA. J gave up 6 bases and V 5 bases, and 5 bases lay outside the gene matches. CDR3 length equals 13 residues.

This chain uses TRBV11-2 with TRBJ1-2; D uncertain. Deletions cut 6 bases from V and 0 bases from J, with 14 bases between. The CDR3 is 15 residues long. In germline, CDR1 is SGHAT, CDR2 FQNNGV. The CDR3 DNA sequence: TGTGCCAGCAGTCCTGGGTGGGGAGCTAACTATGGCTACACCTTC. Translated, it gives CASSPGWGANYGYTF.

V is TRBV6-5 and J is TRBJ1-6; a possible D gene is TRBD1 (5 bases). The V end was cut by 0 bases, the J end by 9 bases, with 9 bases between. The CDR3 covers 14 residues. Germline V lookup: CDR1 MNHEY, CDR2 SVGAGI. The DNA for the CDR3 is TGTGCCAGCAGTTACTCCCCGGGGACTTCACCCCTCCACTTT. Its translation: CASSYSPGTSPLHF.

The chain employs TRBV10-3 and TRBJ1-2, with TRBD1 matching over 7 bases. The germline CDR1 and CDR2 sequences are ENHRY and SYGVKD. The trim removed 6 bases at V and 4 bases at J, leaving 14 bases unmatched. CDR3 length equals 16 residues. The CDR3 loop reads CAIRGDSPREVYGYTF. For the CDR3, the DNA is TGTGCCATCAGGGGGGACAGCCCCCGGGAAGTCTATGGCTACACCTTC.

V usage is TRBV7-2 and J usage is TRBJ1-1; D is unresolved. The CDR3 loop spans 15 amino acids. V lost 1 base and J 2 bases, leaving 11 bases between the germline ends. Looked up from germline, CDR1 is SGHTA and CDR2 is FQGNSA. Written as DNA, the CDR3 is TGTGCCAGCAGCTTAGGCCGTCAGGCAAACACTGAAGCTTTCTTT. Its translation is CASSLGRQANTEAFF.

V is TRBV9 and J is TRBJ1-4; weak D call: TRBD1 (5 bases). This CDR3 has 14 amino acids. Germline CDR1 SGDLS, CDR2 YYNGEE. Trimming took off 3 bases at V and 4 bases at J, with 10 bases between the two ends. CDR3 in DNA: TGTGCCAGCAGCGGTCAGGGAGATAATGAAAAACTGTTTTTT. This sequence encodes CASSGQGDNEKLFF.

V is TRBV28 and J is TRBJ2-2; the match to TRBD2 covers 10 bases. CDR3 length: 17 residues. The V segment lost 6 bases and the J segment 5 bases; nucleotides outside the gene matches: 12. Germline V gene sequence: CDR1 MDHEN, CDR2 SYDVKM. The CDR3 nucleotides read TGTGCCAGCAGCCGAAAGCGGGGGGGCCCGGGGACCGGGGAGCTGTTTTTT. As protein: CASSRKRGGPGTGELFF.

This rearrangement joins TRBV14 to TRBJ2-1; the D gene could be TRBD1 or TRBD2 (5 bases each). This CDR3 region has 15 residues. Trimming took 1 base from V and 9 from J, leaving 16 bases between them. CDR1 and CDR2 (germline): SGHDN, FVKESK. CDR3 bases: TGTGCCAGCAGCCAAGTACAGGTCCGGGGAGTTGAGCAGTTCTTC. It codes for CASSQVQVRGVEQFF.

The sample holds a few counts of this clone. The chain carries TRBV6-1 and TRBJ1-1; D might be TRBD1 (6 bases). Trimming removed 4 bases at V and 1 base at J, with 16 bases between. Germline V gene lookup returns CDR1 MNHNS and CDR2 SASEGT. This CDR3 is 16 amino acids long. The CDR3 DNA reads as TGTGCCAGCAGTGTCGGTAATGGACAGCCGAACACTGAAGCTTTCTTT. Its translation: CASSVGNGQPNTEAFF.

This sequence joins TRBV7-8 and TRBJ2-5, with D unclear. Germline CDR1 and CDR2: SGHVS and FQNEAQ. This CDR3 has 14 residues. V lost 4 bases, J lost 5 bases, and 14 bases lay in between. The chain's CDR3 is CASSSSGPHETQYF. CDR3 nucleotide sequence: TGTGCCAGCAGCTCATCCGGACCCCACGAGACCCAGTACTTC. The full variable domain, in which reference TRBV7-8 and TRBJ2-5 provide the parts outside the CDR3, is GAGVSQSPRYKVAKRGQDVALRCDPISGHVSLFWYQQALGQGPEFLTYFQNEAQLDKSGLPSDRFFAERPEGSVSTLKIQRTQQEDSAVYLCASSSSGPHETQYFGPGTRLLVL.

This clone was seen a few times. The gene calls are TRBV5-1 and TRBJ1-1; D is possibly TRBD1 (6 bases). The V end lost 0 bases, the J end lost 1 base, and 25 bases lay between the germline ends. The CDR3 runs 20 residues. Germline V gene data show CDR1 as SGHRS and CDR2 as YFSETQ. The CDR3 spells CASSLAELTGQPRRNTEAFF. The CDR3 DNA reads TGCGCCAGCAGCTTGGCCGAGTTAACAGGACAGCCCAGACGGAACACTGAAGCTTTCTTT.

The V call is TRBV7-2, the J call TRBJ1-2; D unclear. The CDR3 runs to 14 residues. Germline V lookup: CDR1 SGHTA, CDR2 FQGNSA. The V and J ends lost 2 bases and 4 bases respectively, with 11 bases between them. This CDR3 reads CASSLNSLAYGYTF. The CDR3 nucleotides are TGTGCCAGCAGCTTAAATTCACTGGCCTATGGCTACACCTTC.

The chain is built from TRBV30 and TRBJ2-3; 8 bases align to TRBD2. Germline assignment: CDR1 GTSNPN and CDR2 SVGIG (reference sequence). With 8 bases clipped from V and 2 bases from J, the junction kept 12 bases outside the gene matches. The CDR3 spans 15 residues. CDR3 loop: CAQTRGSGDTDTQYF. As DNA, the CDR3 is TGTGCCCAAACCCGGGGTAGCGGGGACACAGATACGCAGTATTTT.

This clone occurred a few times. The chain combines TRBV5-6 with TRBJ1-2; D may be TRBD1 (6 bases). Between the trimmed V and J ends, which lost 4 bases and 2 bases, there was a span of 12 bases. The CDR3 covers 14 residues. Germline V CDR1 and CDR2: SGHDT, YYEEEE. CDR3 sequence: CASSPGAGNYGYTF. The CDR3 bases are TGTGCCAGCAGCCCAGGGGCAGGGAACTATGGCTACACCTTC.

This rearrangement joins TRBV21-1 to TRBJ1-5; the table's D call TRBD1 went unverified against the DNA. TRBV21-1 is labeled a pseudogene. CDR3 length: 17 amino acids. Written as DNA, the CDR3 is TGTGCCAGCAGCAAAGGGGGGGACAGGGGATTCCGTCAGCCCCAGCATTTT. Translation: CASSKGGDRGFRQPQHF.

This chain joins TRBV6-5 and TRBJ2-2; 7 nucleotides align to TRBD1. The CDR3 runs 15 residues. The germline V gene has CDR1 MNHEY and CDR2 SVGAGI. With V trimmed by 6 bases and J by 0 bases, 4 bases remained unmatched. The CDR3 region has the DNA TGTGCCAGCAGCTTAGGGGGCGCGAACACCGGGGAGCTGTTTTTT. Protein product: CASSLGGANTGELFF.